This TCR beta chain emerged from a study of blood T cell repertoires in COVID-19. Sequenced by immunoSEQ multiplex PCR; TCRdb stores in-frame clones only, minus some. The sample has some 180,000 clones, roughly 90% seen once. While infection was still active, Seattle patients were enrolled and then followed longitudinally. This CDR3 contains 12 residues. Trimming cost V 6 bases and J 7 bases, with 10 bases left between them. CDR1 is SNHLY and CDR2 is FYNNEI in the germline V gene. The sequence was obtained from a man aged 50-59 years with COVID-19, enrolled during active disease. The specimen sequenced was peripheral blood. V gene TRBV2 combines with J gene TRBJ2-1; D possibly corresponds to TRBD1 (5 bases). This chain's CDR3 is CASRKGVNEQFF. CDR3 DNA: TGTGCCAGCAGAAAAGGGGTGAATGAGCAGTTCTTC.